The T cell receptor beta chain under discussion was sequenced for a study of glioma-infiltrating T cells. CDR1 and CDR2 from the germline V gene are ENHRY and SYGVKD. The CDR3 sequence is 16 residues long. V lost 3 bases to trimming and J lost 5 bases; unmatched junction nucleotides: 8. Study-wide results and limits: Tissue-blood divergence was below expectation in non-neoplastic patients, above in gliomas.

Comment on this clonotype: Its antigen remains unknown.

Amplification of TCR alpha and beta CDR3 regions from RNA used iRepertoire nested multiplex PCR. Input was roughly 85-450 ng of tissue mRNA or PBMC total RNA. TCRdb independently ran MiXCR on the multiplex PCR reads; one entry per CDR3 protein. The sample has under 200,000 distinct CDR3 sequences; about 47% are singletons. This receptor was obtained from a human donor with low-grade glioma or glioblastoma, undergoing nonglioma brain surgery, or in good health (not recorded which). This chain joins TRBV10-3 and TRBJ2-5; 11 bases are a match to TRBD1. The material sequenced was glioma tissue, nonneoplastic brain tissue, or PBMCs (not recorded which). This chain's CDR3 is CAISDPGTGGGETQYF. CDR3 in DNA: TGTGCCATCAGTGACCCGGGGACAGGGGGTGGTGAGACCCAGTACTTC.